This T cell receptor (beta chain) came from a study of cytomegalovirus exposure and HLA in healthy donors. PCR used 60 Vbeta primers and 13 Jbeta primers. Sequenced by immunoSEQ multiplex PCR; TCRdb stores in-frame clones only, minus some. The table includes approximately 150,000 clones, around 66% detected once. Study observations and caveats: Later analysis indicated greater clonal expansion among HLA-associated TCR beta chains than among equally common other chains. Later on, analysis showed that most CMV-associated TCR beta chains appeared to be HLA-restricted. Researchers reported in a later analysis that a missense DCLRE1C variant was tied to TCR beta V- and J-gene trimming.

Trimming cost V 1 base and J 7 bases, with 17 bases left between them. Per the germline V gene, CDR1 is LNHNV and CDR2 is YYDKDF (reference sequence). The CDR3 runs 16 residues. Of note for this clone: Its target is unknown.

The donors comprised healthy bone marrow donors. The sequenced material came from PBMCs. The origin of this receptor is a young woman in good health and CMV-seropositive. V and J are TRBV15 and TRBJ2-1, with D possibly matching TRBD1 (7 bases). The CDR3 loop is CATSRGRGPVANEQFF. In DNA form, the CDR3 reads TGTGCCACCAGCAGAGGGAGGGGGCCCGTAGCAAATGAGCAGTTCTTC.